Listed below are T cell receptor beta chains from one sample, sequenced in a study of cytotoxic CD8 clonotypes in ibrutinib-treated CLL. TCRdb's table, derived via immunoSEQ multiplex PCR, lists solely in-frame clones and lacks some. The sample has tens of thousands of clones, just over 90% seen once; the top ten hold under 4%. The sequencing here drew on PBMCs, taken after 12 months of ibrutinib treatment. The receptors come from a human donor with chronic lymphocytic leukemia. The conserved cysteine and the conserved F or W are not part of the CDR3 here. The order of the fields is D gene, V gene, CDR3 protein. The D gene is left open where the match is weak.

TRBD1,TRBV7-3,ASSSTGGTGAAGNTIY
-,TRBV2,ASSESLGSESSYEQY
TRBD2,TRBV6-1,ASRDWTSGTDEQF
TRBD2,TRBV7-9,ASSLAPGLAGGLQETQY
-,TRBV5-1,ASSLAGTYEQY
TRBD1,TRBV5-4,ASSEKPTGAQPQH
-,TRBV28,ASSSPSRDSIPYEQY
-,TRBV28,ASSGLSWEGNQPQH
-,TRBV7-9,ASSEGGSSYNEQF
-,TRBV6-5,ASSPQGNEQF
TRBD2,TRBV14,ASSRVAGGPDTQY
-,TRBV5-1,ASSLGASGGISYEQY
TRBD2,TRBV5-4,ASSRGGLAQGEQF
-,TRBV11-2,ASSLASGSSGYT
-,TRBV28,ASTFGYGDSYEQY
TRBD2,TRBV11-1,ASSPRLAGRFYNEQF
TRBD1,TRBV6-6,ASSTDRGRFLYEQY
TRBD2,TRBV19,ASSIDTGTSGDEQY
TRBD2,TRBV15,ATGASGGSTDTQY
-,TRBV4-1,ASSQEVLGRPSYEQY
TRBD1,TRBV9,ASSVEGQGAREQY
-,TRBV30,AWSVSSESRNEQF
TRBD1,TRBV19,ASSMRGAWDRGFLRLQY
-,TRBV19,ASSMNPNQPQH
TRBD2,TRBV2,ASIPLAGGADTQY
TRBD2,TRBV18,ASSPGTSGLGTDTQY
TRBD1,TRBV30,AWSRQGRFYGYT
-,TRBV5-1,ASSYTPTGRSGNTIY
TRBD1,TRBV7-6,ASSVDRGGYNEQF
-,TRBV5-1,ASSLGTGEQY
-,TRBV7-9,ASSLSAGPGSQY
-,TRBV5-1,ASSPFNPGETQY
-,TRBV29-1,SVKLGGPRPY
-,TRBV15,ATSRGQYYEQY
TRBD1,TRBV19,ASSNLGGLRTGEQY
TRBD2,TRBV19,ASSISSRGAGELF
-,TRBV5-1,ASSLVVGAGYEQY
-,TRBV4-2,ASSQGGGLNTEAF
-,TRBV5-1,ASSLVGGGETQY
-,TRBV5-6,ASSFTGIRNQPQH
-,TRBV27,ASSWDALREQY
TRBD1,TRBV25-1,ASRRDRGLEQY
-,TRBV10-2,ASSESRARGEQY
TRBD2,TRBV29-1,SATSGRALNEQF
TRBD1,TRBV19,ASSRTGTGYEGEAF
-,TRBV20-1,SARQNNEQF
-,TRBV28,ASSYGTGTYEQY
TRBD2,TRBV10-3,AIRNSGRGGTGELF
-,TRBV28,ASSPRRGEGYT
-,TRBV6-5,ASSQDGPNQPQH
-,TRBV21-1,ASSNRSRERWYYEQY
-,TRBV11-3,ASSNQADSGELF
-,TRBV5-1,ASSLKGYEQY
-,TRBV4-1,ASSQVSLEGTDTQY
TRBD1,TRBV27,ASLKGQGLTDTQY